The present TCR beta chain was sequenced within a study of shared clonotypes between healthy human individuals. Study-level findings and limits: The study's rarefaction showed incomplete sorted-subset sequencing despite large depth. Across subsets, estimated richness was generally greater for naive than for memory populations.

A note on this clone: The antigen remains undetermined.

V was cut by 3 bases and J by 4 bases, with 7 bases left in between. This CDR3 has 11 residues. Germline values: CDR1 DFQATT, CDR2 SNEGSKA (reference sequence). Running of the assay took place at deep level. In the authors' methods: Without quality scores, immunoSEQ junctional reads could not be filtered like full-length reads. The assay was immunoSEQ multiplex PCR, and TCRdb's table has in-frame clones only and misses some. The V and J calls and clone size come from that table; D and trimming were worked out from the DNA. The table has more than 1 million clones, more than 75% seen once. The material sequenced was memory CD4+ T cells from PBMCs. The subset denotes: CD45RA-negative fraction. This TCR derives from a man younger than 35 in good health. Some clones in this sample may be carry-over from other donors' samples. This chain joins TRBV20-1 and TRBJ2-7; D remains unclear. The CDR3, as DNA: TGCAGTGCTAGGTATGGGTACGAGCAGTACTTC. Translating gives CSARYGYEQYF.